The clone carrying this T cell receptor (beta chain) was picked up many times. This record comes from a study of T-cell reconstitution after alpha-beta-depleted transplantation in children. The ends lost 2 bases at V and 6 bases at J; junction bases unmatched: 1. In germline, CDR1 is MGHRA, CDR2 YSYEKL. The CDR3 covers 13 residues. Preparation of the TCRbeta library involved a method that used unique molecular identifiers. One entry per CDR3 protein, called by TCRdb with MiXCR from the PCR reads. Seen here are 200,000 to 250,000 distinct CDR3 sequences, 9.7% observed once, and the top ten hold about 5.4%.

Sequencing used PBMCs from the stem cell graft donor, obtained from the stem cell graft. The sequence was collected from a human donor who donated a stem cell graft to a child with SCID. The chain combines TRBV4-1 with TRBJ2-3, with 8 bases matching TRBD1. CDR3 in DNA: TGCGCCAGCAGCCAAAGACAGGGGGATACGCAGTATTTT. Protein: CASSQRQGDTQYF.